The next 18 T cell receptor beta chains were all read from a single sample in a study of T cells in Graves' hyperthyroidism and ophthalmopathy. Using RNA transcripts as the source, TCR beta CDR3 regions were amplified. A set of HTBI primers served as the primers for a first-round RT-PCR of the TCR CDR3. TCRdb passed the multiplex PCR reads through MiXCR, listing each CDR3 protein once. The repertoire holds under 350,000 distinct CDR3 sequences, 13% seen once, with 7.5% to 8% in the top ten. The material sequenced was blood. These receptors originate from a woman between 25 and 40 years old with Graves' hyperthyroidism that later progressed to Graves' ophthalmopathy.

This clonotype was counted at least ten times. This chain links TRBV28 with TRBJ2-7; D is perhaps TRBD1 or TRBD2 (5 bases each). Trimming removed 4 bases at V and 3 bases at J, with 10 bases between. The V gene's germline CDR1 is MDHEN and CDR2 SYDVKM. The CDR3 has 13 amino acids. In DNA form, the CDR3 reads TGTGCCAGCAGTTGGGACCCCGACTACGAGCAGTACTTC. Translated, it gives CASSWDPDYEQYF.

This clonotype showed up many times. J is TRBJ1-1 and V is TRBV2; 7 bases are a match to TRBD1. The J segment lost 5 bases and the V segment lost 6 bases, leaving 6 bases of the junction unmatched. The CDR3 spans 13 residues. The germline gives CDR1 SNHLY, CDR2 FYNNEI. CDR3 nucleotides: TGTGCCAGCAGGGGCCAGGGGGAAACTGAAGCTTTCTTT. Amino acids: CASRGQGETEAFF.

V usage is TRBV6-2 or TRBV6-3 and J usage is TRBJ2-1; tentatively, D is TRBD1 (6 bases). The CDR3 is made up of 11 amino acids. Germline CDR1 is MNHEY and CDR2 is SVGEGT. V lost 0 bases and J lost 12, with 6 bases in between. The CDR3 reads CASSYSQGQFF. The CDR3 DNA reads TGTGCCAGCAGTTACTCACAGGGGCAGTTCTTC.

This clonotype was counted many times. This chain uses TRBV27 with TRBJ1-1; the D is unclear. Germline CDR1 reads MNHEY; CDR2 reads SMNVEV (reference sequence). Trimming left V 5 bases short and J 3 bases short, with 10 bases between. CDR3 length: 13 residues. The CDR3 nucleotides are TGTGCCAGCAGTCGCGGGGTTTACACTGAAGCTTTCTTT. Its translation: CASSRGVYTEAFF.

This clonotype was seen ten or more times. This chain links TRBV7-9 with TRBJ2-1; D unclear. With 4 bases removed from V and 4 bases from J, the gap between germline ends came to 14 bases. The CDR3 contains 15 residues. The germline V gene has CDR1 SEHNR and CDR2 FQNEAQ (reference sequence). The CDR3: CASSSSGSLYNEQFF. The CDR3 nucleotides are TGTGCCAGCAGCTCTAGTGGGTCTCTGTACAATGAGCAGTTCTTC. Full variable domain (missing parts from reference TRBV7-9 and TRBJ2-1): DTGVSQNPRHKITKRGQNVTFRCDPISEHNRLYWYRQTLGQGPEFLTYFQNEAQLEKSRLLSDRFSAERPKGSFSTLEIQRTEQGDSAMYLCASSSSGSLYNEQFFGPGTRLTVL.

This clonotype was detected ten times or more. This rearrangement joins TRBV2 to TRBJ2-3; the D gene is possibly TRBD2 (5 bases). Germline values: CDR1 SNHLY, CDR2 FYNNEI. The length of the CDR3 is 13 residues. Trimming stripped 5 bases from V and 4 bases from J, with 10 bases between. As DNA, the CDR3 is TGTGCCAGCAGTTTCCTCGGGGCAGATACGCAGTATTTT. It specifies CASSFLGADTQYF.

A few counts support this clonotype. Being one base from a much bigger clone, this may be a read error. The chain couples TRBV11-3 to TRBJ2-3; D ambiguous. The V end was cut by 5 bases, the J end by 7 bases, with 10 bases between. Germline CDR1 and CDR2: SGHNT and YENEEA. The CDR3 is 12 amino acids. The CDR3 bases are TGTGCCAGCAGCGATACGGCAAATACGCAGTATTTT. Translation: CASSDTANTQYF.

This clonotype showed up many times. The V and J genes are TRBV20-1 and TRBJ1-1; 7 bases fit TRBD1. Trimming took 6 bases from V and 1 from J; bases not matched to a gene: 5. CDR3 length: 13 amino acids. Germline values: CDR1 DFQATT, CDR2 SNEGSKA (reference sequence). The CDR3 DNA follows: TGCAGTGCCCCGGACAGGAGGAACACTGAAGCTTTCTTT. The encoded protein is CSAPDRRNTEAFF.

Concerning this clonotype: Possible read error: a much larger clone is one base away. The chain combines TRBV5-5 with TRBJ1-2; no definite D call. Germline assignment: CDR1 SGHKS and CDR2 YYEKEE (reference sequence). The CDR3 runs 15 residues. CDR3 residues: CASCLSTTGDHGYTF. In DNA, the CDR3 is TGTGCCAGCTGCTTGTCCACGACCGGCGACCATGGCTACACCTTC. Combining the CDR3 with reference TRBV5-5 and TRBJ1-2 gives the whole variable domain DAGVTQSPTHLIKTRGQQVTLRCSPISGHKSVSWYQQVLGQGPQFIFQYYEKEERGRGNFPDRFSARQFPNYSSELNVNALLLGDSALYLCASCLSTTGDHGYTFGSGTRLTVV.

This clonotype was seen many times. This chain joins TRBV6-1 and TRBJ2-2; D is undetermined. The CDR3 totals 16 residues. From germline, CDR1 is MNHNS and CDR2 SASEGT. Trimming removed 6 bases from V and 4 bases from J, with 18 bases in between. The CDR3 DNA reads TGTGCCAGCAGCCCAAATGTAGCTTCGGGCACCGGGGAGCTGTTTTTT. Protein product: CASSPNVASGTGELFF.

This clonotype was seen many times. The chain links TRBV28 to TRBJ2-5; D is undetermined. The germline V gene encodes CDR1 MDHEN and CDR2 SYDVKM. Trimming left V 6 bases short and J 7 bases short, with 15 bases between. The CDR3 contains 13 residues. This chain's CDR3 is CASSLGSLRTQYF. In nucleotides, the CDR3 is TGTGCCAGCAGCCTCGGGTCCCTGCGGACCCAGTACTTC. Full variable domain (remainder filled in from reference TRBV28 and TRBJ2-5): DVKVTQSSRYLVKRTGEKVFLECVQDMDHENMFWYRQDPGLGLRLIYFSYDVKMKEKGDIPEGYSVSREKKERFSLILESASTNQTSMYLCASSLGSLRTQYFGPGTRLLVL.

V and J are TRBV19 and TRBJ2-7, with D maybe TRBD1 (5 bases). Trimming pared 3 bases from V and 3 bases from J, leaving 6 bases between. In germline, CDR1 is LNHDA, CDR2 SQIVND (reference sequence). CDR3 length equals 12 residues. The CDR3 loop reads CASSIDSYEQYF. The CDR3 coding sequence is TGTGCCAGTAGTATCGACAGCTACGAGCAGTACTTC.

About this clonotype: Relative to the germline gene, one junction end is altered; a read error may explain this. The rearrangement joins TRBV4-3 to TRBJ2-2; D might be TRBD2 (5 bases). There are 18 residues in the CDR3. Germline V CDR1 and CDR2: LGHNA, YSLEER. The chain's CDR3 is CAGSQEEDWGSLTGELFF. For the CDR3, the DNA is TGCGCCGGCAGCCAAGAAGAGGACTGGGGTTCCCTCACCGGGGAGCTGTTTTTT.

This clonotype has more than one count but fewer than ten. V gene TRBV6-1 combines with J gene TRBJ1-3; D not certain. The CDR3 is made up of 13 amino acids. V was pared by 7 bases and J by 1 base, with 8 bases between. Germline V gene sequence: CDR1 MNHNS, CDR2 SASEGT. The CDR3, as DNA: TGTGCCAGCAAAGTCCAATCTGGAAACACCATATATTTT. Translating gives CASKVQSGNTIYF.

In this sample, this clonotype turned up a few times. The rearrangement uses TRBV3-1 and TRBJ2-7; 9 bases line up with TRBD1. The CDR3 has 11 residues. The V gene's germline CDR1 is LGHDT and CDR2 YNNKEL (reference sequence). V dropped 5 bases and J dropped 9; count of bases not matched to a gene: 2. CDR3 coding DNA: TGTGCCAGCAGCTCGGACAGGGGGCAGTACTTC. Translation gives CASSSDRGQYF.

This clonotype has a handful of counts. The V gene is TRBV4-3, the J gene TRBJ1-4; 9 bases are shared with TRBD1. Germline V gene lookup returns CDR1 LGHNA and CDR2 YSLEER. The V gene end was trimmed by 0 bases and the J gene end by 0 bases; junction bases not matched to a gene: 8. CDR3 length: 19 amino acids. CDR3 sequence reads: CASSQDLPTGGSTNEKLFF. The CDR3 DNA reads TGCGCCAGCAGCCAAGATCTGCCTACAGGGGGCTCAACTAATGAAAAACTGTTTTTT.

This clonotype was detected ten times or more. This chain joins TRBV2 and TRBJ2-7; TRBD2 matches 16 bases. The junction had 11 bases not matched to a gene; V was cut back by 7 bases and J by 2 bases. From germline, CDR1 is SNHLY and CDR2 FYNNEI. The CDR3 runs 18 residues. CDR3 nucleotide sequence: TGTGCCAGCACTTTGGGGGGGACTAGCGGGAGGGCAACCTACGAGCAGTACTTC. It is translated as CASTLGGTSGRATYEQYF.

This clonotype was detected ten times or more. The chain employs TRBV3-1 and TRBJ2-5, with D hard to call. Trimming removed 3 bases at V and 5 bases at J, with 16 bases between. The CDR3 has 15 amino acids. Germline lookup yields CDR1 LGHDT and CDR2 YNNKEL (reference sequence). This chain's CDR3 is CASSHWTAVGETQYF. The CDR3 nucleotides read TGTGCCAGCAGCCATTGGACCGCGGTCGGGGAGACCCAGTACTTC.